Below are 17 T cell receptor beta chains sequenced from a single sample in a study of vaccination effects on CD4 cells after COVID-19. Antigen-specific CD4+ T cells were expanded (with viral peptide pools) by the ViraFEST assay ahead of sequencing. Once cultured for 10 days, the cells underwent separation to obtain CD4+ T cells. Two-dose vaccination with either BNT162b2 or mRNA-1273 was given to the participants. Their antigens remain unidentified. The assay was immunoSEQ multiplex PCR, and TCRdb's table has in-frame clones only and misses some. The repertoire holds 25,000 to 35,000 clones, more than 55% seen once, with approximately 9% in the top ten. The sequencing here drew on CD4+ T cells from PBMCs cultured with SARS-CoV-2 spike peptides, taken after COVID-19 vaccination. The receptor source for this set is a human donor who received a COVID-19 vaccine.

The V and J genes are TRBV7-9 and TRBJ1-3, with 7 nucleotides matching TRBD1. Looked up from germline, CDR1 is SEHNR and CDR2 is FQNEAQ (reference sequence). V gave up 5 bases and J gave up 4 bases; unmatched junction bases: 14. The CDR3 is made up of 17 amino acids. As DNA, the CDR3 is TGTGCCAGCAGCCCGCGACCCGAGGGGGCGAGAGGAAACACCATATATTTT. Protein: CASSPRPEGARGNTIYF. Full variable domain (remainder filled in from reference TRBV7-9 and TRBJ1-3): DTGVSQNPRHKITKRGQNVTFRCDPISEHNRLYWYRQTLGQGPEFLTYFQNEAQLEKSRLLSDRFSAERPKGSFSTLEIQRTEQGDSAMYLCASSPRPEGARGNTIYFGEGSWLTVV.

The chain couples TRBV7-2 to TRBJ2-1; 7 nucleotides agree with TRBD2. In germline, CDR1 is SGHTA, CDR2 FQGNSA. The J segment lost 6 bases and the V segment lost 5 bases, leaving 13 bases of the junction unmatched. CDR3 length: 16 residues. The CDR3 here is CASSVRPGLRTNEQFF. The CDR3 DNA reads as TGTGCCAGCAGCGTTAGACCGGGACTACGAACCAATGAGCAGTTCTTC.

The J gene is TRBJ2-7, the V gene TRBV12-3 or TRBV12-4, with D maybe TRBD1 (6 bases). There are 13 residues in the CDR3. V lost 8 bases and J 7 bases, leaving 18 bases between the germline ends. CDR3 region: CASHRDTHREQYF. CDR3 sequence (DNA): TGTGCCAGCCACCGGGACACACACCGGGAGCAGTACTTC.

The J gene is TRBJ2-7, the V gene TRBV12-3 or TRBV12-4; D is ambiguous. Trimming removed 4 bases at V and 6 bases at J, with 10 bases between. The CDR3 runs 12 residues. CDR3 in DNA: TGTGCCAGCAGTTCCGGACCTGGCGAGCAGTACTTC. Protein product: CASSSGPGEQYF.

The rearrangement links TRBV6-1 to TRBJ1-2; no firm D call. CDR1 MNHNS and CDR2 SASEGT come from the germline V gene. Trimming shortened V by 0 bases and J by 13 bases, and 12 bases separated the two germline ends. The CDR3 sequence is 12 residues long. The CDR3, as DNA: TGTGCCAGCAGTGAAGCGTCTTCTGCTCGCACCTTC. Protein sequence: CASSEASSARTF.

The genes are TRBV7-6 and TRBJ2-7; 14 bases align to TRBD2. CDR1 is SGHVS, CDR2 FNYEAQ, per germline. This CDR3 has 17 amino acids. V was clipped by 4 bases and J by 4 bases; unmatched bases: 9. DNA for the CDR3: TGTGCCAGCAGCTCCCCTGGACTAGCGGGAGGTGGGTACGAGCAGTACTTC. It encodes CASSSPGLAGGGYEQYF.

This clone was detected only a few times. V usage is TRBV6-1 and J usage is TRBJ2-3; D gene ambiguous. V gave up 0 bases and J gave up 3 bases, with 10 bases separating them. Germline assignment: CDR1 MNHNS and CDR2 SASEGT. The CDR3 contains 15 residues. In DNA, the CDR3 is TGTGCCAGCAGTGAAGCGCTGAGCTCAACAGATACGCAGTATTTT. Translation: CASSEALSSTDTQYF.

The chain is built from TRBV19 and TRBJ1-4, with TRBD1 as a possible D gene (5 bases). The CDR3 length is 16 residues. Per the germline V gene, CDR1 is LNHDA and CDR2 is SQIVND (reference sequence). Trimming removed 1 base from V and 5 bases from J, with 14 bases in between. CDR3 DNA: TGTGCCAGTAGTATAGTAAAAACCGGGGGGAATGAAAAACTGTTTTTT. Its translation: CASSIVKTGGNEKLFF.

This clone has more than one count but fewer than ten. The chain is built from TRBV12-5 and TRBJ2-7; 7 bases line up with TRBD1. The V gene's germline CDR1 is LGHNT and CDR2 FRNRAP. The J segment lost 5 bases and the V segment lost 6 bases, leaving 13 bases of the junction unmatched. The CDR3 covers 15 residues. CDR3 region: CASGPTTGQTNEQYF. DNA for the CDR3: TGTGCTAGTGGGCCTACAACGGGACAGACGAACGAGCAGTACTTC.

The count of this clone is one. This sequence joins TRBV6-5 and TRBJ2-5, with 7 bases that match TRBD2. After removal of 4 bases from V and 2 bases from J, the junction contained 7 bases not matched to a gene. CDR3 length: 15 residues. Germline CDR1 reads MNHEY; CDR2 reads SVGAGI. The CDR3 nucleotides are TGTGCCAGCAGTTGGGGGGGGACTACTCAAGAGACCCAGTACTTC. It translates to CASSWGGTTQETQYF.

The gene calls are TRBV11-2 and TRBJ2-3; unclear D gene. The germline V gene encodes CDR1 SGHAT and CDR2 FQNNGV. Deletions cut 3 bases from V and 6 bases from J, with 10 bases between. The CDR3 totals 13 residues. This chain's CDR3 is CASSLQEWDTQYF. For the CDR3, the DNA is TGTGCCAGCAGCTTGCAGGAGTGGGATACGCAGTATTTT.

The chain joins TRBV6-5 to TRBJ2-7, with a weak D call TRBD2 (6 bases). Germline lookup yields CDR1 MNHEY and CDR2 SVGAGI. Deletions cut 4 bases from V and 8 bases from J, with 15 bases between. CDR3 length: 13 amino acids. CDR3 nucleotides: TGTGCCAGCAGTTTTAGCGGAGCCGACCAGCAGTACTTC. It encodes CASSFSGADQQYF.

The sample holds a few counts of this clone. J is TRBJ1-1 and V is TRBV28; D not certain. Trimming took off 2 bases at V and 0 bases at J, with 10 bases between the two ends. CDR1 and CDR2 (germline): MDHEN, SYDVKM. The CDR3 contains 15 residues. Written as DNA, the CDR3 is TGTGCCAGCAGTTTACCCTTGGGTATGAACACTGAAGCTTTCTTT. It specifies CASSLPLGMNTEAFF.

The chain is built from TRBV18 and TRBJ1-1, with TRBD1 matching 7 bases. The CDR3 is 14 residues long. Germline V CDR1 and CDR2: KGHSH, LQKENI. J was trimmed by 0 bases and V by 5 bases; bases with no gene match: 3. CDR3 loop: CASSTTGMNTEAFF. In DNA form, the CDR3 reads TGTGCCAGCTCAACGACAGGGATGAACACTGAAGCTTTCTTT.

This clone is deemed medium-sized. The genes are TRBV19 and TRBJ1-1; D not resolved. Germline lookup yields CDR1 LNHDA and CDR2 SQIVND (reference sequence). The CDR3 covers 16 residues. V lost 5 bases, J lost 4 bases, and 20 bases lay in between. The DNA of the CDR3 is TGTGCCAGTAGTCACACCCTTGGGGTAGCGGGCACTGAAGCTTTCTTT. Protein: CASSHTLGVAGTEAFF.

The chain combines TRBV5-4 with TRBJ2-7; 11 bases fit TRBD1. The CDR3 length is 15 residues. V shed 5 bases, J shed 6 bases, and the junction held 10 bases outside the gene matches. Germline CDR1 SGHNT, CDR2 YYREEE (reference sequence). The CDR3 spells CASRFGGQGATEQYF. The CDR3 DNA follows: TGTGCCAGCAGATTTGGCGGACAGGGGGCGACCGAGCAGTACTTC.

The DNA for the CDR3 is TGTGCCAGCTCACCGGACAGAATCTATGGCTACACCTTC. It is translated as CASSPDRIYGYTF. V is TRBV18 and J is TRBJ1-2, with D maybe TRBD1 (6 bases). This CDR3 comprises 13 residues. Germline assignment: CDR1 KGHSH and CDR2 LQKENI. V shed 3 bases and J shed 4 bases, with 9 bases lying between them.